Listed below are T cell receptor beta chains from one sample, sequenced in a study of T cells in Graves' hyperthyroidism and ophthalmopathy. TCRdb itself ran the multiplex PCR reads through MiXCR, one entry per CDR3 protein. The data contain 300,000 to 400,000 distinct CDR3 sequences, roughly 18% of them singletons. The sample was blood. These receptors originate from a woman aged 50 to 60 with Graves' hyperthyroidism. Both conserved end residues are part of each CDR3. A D gene is named only where the DNA matches it firmly. A clone size is listed for some rows: how often the clone was seen (once, few, many), or a class if it is expanded.

clone_size	v_call	j_call	d_call	cdr3_aa	cdr3_nt
many	TRBV16	TRBJ1-5	-	CASSQSLGVNNQPQHF	TGTGCCAGCAGCCAATCTCTGGGCGTAAACAATCAGCCCCAGCATTTT
many	TRBV2	TRBJ2-4	-	CASAKGRLAKNIQYF	TGTGCCAGCGCAAAGGGTAGACTGGCCAAAAACATTCAGTACTTC
-	TRBV7-8	TRBJ2-3	-	CASSSLTGISTDTQYF	TGTGCCAGCAGCTCCCTCACAGGGATTAGCACAGATACGCAGTATTTT
-	TRBV7-3	TRBJ2-5	TRBD2	CASSDSGETQYF	TGTGCCAGCAGCGATAGCGGGGAGACCCAGTACTTC
few	TRBV5-1	TRBJ2-3	TRBD1	CASSPGQGDTDTQYF	TGCGCCAGCAGCCCTGGACAGGGAGACACAGATACGCAGTATTTT
many	TRBV20-1	TRBJ2-3	TRBD2	CSVRSGGADTQYF	TGCAGCGTCCGAAGCGGGGGGGCAGATACGCAGTATTTT
-	TRBV6-1	TRBJ1-1	-	CASSPIMGTEAFF	TGTGCCAGCAGCCCCATAATGGGTACTGAAGCTTTCTTT
-	TRBV7-9	TRBJ2-5	TRBD2	CASSVSGRPQETQYF	TGTGCCAGCAGTGTTAGCGGGAGGCCCCAAGAGACCCAGTACTTC
few	TRBV5-6	TRBJ1-2	-	CASSLRLLGSVVGINYGYTF	TGTGCCAGCAGCCTGCGACTACTCGGGAGCGTGGTGGGTATCAACTATGGCTACACCTTC
-	TRBV6-5	TRBJ2-1	TRBD2	CASSPSGLAGNEQFF	TGTGCCAGCAGTCCCTCGGGACTAGCGGGAAATGAGCAGTTCTTC
many	TRBV28	TRBJ2-2	TRBD1	CASSNRDRAAGELFF	TGTGCCAGCAGTAACCGGGACAGGGCCGCCGGGGAGCTGTTTTTT
many	TRBV6-2/TRBV6-3	TRBJ2-3	-	CASSPGPNTPTDTQYF	TGTGCCAGCAGTCCGGGCCCCAACACCCCCACAGATACGCAGTATTTT
many	TRBV5-1	TRBJ2-5	-	CASSSWTATRGETQYF	TGCGCCAGCAGCTCCTGGACGGCAACCCGAGGCGAGACCCAGTACTTC
many	TRBV5-6	TRBJ1-1	-	CASSLNGGGNTEAFF	TGTGCCAGCAGCTTAAACGGGGGGGGTAACACTGAAGCTTTCTTT
many	TRBV7-2	TRBJ1-2	-	CASSLGPPDGYTF	TGTGCCAGCAGCTTAGGTCCCCCAGATGGCTACACCTTC
few	TRBV4-1	TRBJ2-5	TRBD2	CASSQRLAGTQETQYF	TGCGCCAGCAGCCAACGACTAGCGGGGACCCAAGAGACCCAGTACTTC
few	TRBV2	TRBJ1-2	-	CASGGVRATNYGYTF	TGTGCCAGCGGGGGGGTCAGGGCCACTAACTATGGCTACACCTTC
-	TRBV7-3	TRBJ2-5	TRBD2	CASSLDALAGKETQYF	TGTGCCAGCAGCTTAGACGCCCTAGCGGGGAAAGAGACCCAGTACTTC
-	TRBV10-3	TRBJ2-2	TRBD1	CAISGGLHRGPNTGELFF	TGTGCCATCAGTGGGGGGCTACACAGGGGCCCGAACACCGGGGAGCTGTTTTTT
-	TRBV4-1	TRBJ2-1	TRBD2	CASSTLFSGSKEDEQFF	TGCGCCAGCAGCACTTTATTCAGCGGGAGTAAGGAGGATGAGCAGTTCTTC
few	TRBV7-3	TRBJ2-1	-	CASSLTGRGRANNEQFF	TGTGCCAGCAGCTTAACGGGCAGAGGGAGAGCTAACAATGAGCAGTTCTTC
few	TRBV3-1	TRBJ2-2	-	CASSPVRTGELFF	TGTGCCAGCAGCCCTGTAAGGACCGGGGAGCTGTTTTTT
many	TRBV11-2	TRBJ1-2	-	CASSLDHRDIGYTF	TGTGCCAGCAGCTTAGATCACAGGGACATCGGCTACACCTTC
few	TRBV27	TRBJ1-2	TRBD1	CASHSDGTGVGYGYTF	TGTGCCAGCCATTCTGACGGGACAGGGGTCGGCTATGGCTACACCTTC
few	TRBV27	TRBJ2-2	-	CASSLNLGMRPGELFF	TGTGCCAGCAGTTTAAACCTCGGGATGAGGCCCGGGGAGCTGTTTTTT
-	TRBV12-3/TRBV12-4	TRBJ1-5	TRBD1	CASRDGQGYQPQHF	TGTGCCAGCAGAGACGGACAGGGGTATCAGCCCCAGCATTTT
many	TRBV4-1	TRBJ2-7	-	CASSQLTGYEQYF	TGCGCCAGCAGCCAGCTGACAGGTTACGAGCAGTACTTC
-	TRBV29-1	TRBJ2-4	-	CSVEGGAKNIQYF	TGCAGCGTTGAAGGCGGAGCCAAAAACATTCAGTACTTC
many	TRBV11-2	TRBJ2-7	TRBD2	CASSLYGTSLYEQYF	TGTGCCAGCAGCTTATACGGGACTAGCCTTTACGAGCAGTACTTC
many	TRBV20-1	TRBJ2-5	TRBD1	CSARGTGGVETQYF	TGCAGTGCTAGAGGGACAGGGGGCGTGGAGACCCAGTACTTC
few	TRBV6-4	TRBJ2-3	TRBD1	CASSFTGGNTDTQYF	TGTGCCAGCAGTTTTACAGGGGGAAACACAGATACGCAGTATTTT
-	TRBV7-9	TRBJ2-3	TRBD2	CASSSTRGGPLSTDTQYF	TGTGCCAGCAGCTCCACCCGCGGGGGGCCCTTAAGCACAGATACGCAGTATTTT
many	TRBV12-3/TRBV12-4	TRBJ2-3	-	CASTVPGGTDTQYF	TGTGCCAGCACCGTACCAGGGGGCACAGATACGCAGTATTTT
many	TRBV3-1	TRBJ2-3	-	CASSQVSGSTDTQYF	TGTGCCAGCAGCCAAGTTAGCGGAAGCACAGATACGCAGTATTTT
many	TRBV5-4	TRBJ2-3	TRBD2	CASSGRGVGTDTQYF	TGTGCCAGCAGCGGGCGGGGGGTCGGCACAGATACGCAGTATTTT
few	TRBV19	TRBJ1-1	-	CASSKFRGTEAFF	TGTGCCAGTAGTAAGTTTCGAGGCACTGAAGCTTTCTTT
-	TRBV5-5	TRBJ1-6	-	CASSGTSLSYNSPLHF	TGTGCCAGCAGCGGGACAAGCCTATCCTATAATTCACCCCTCCACTTT
many	TRBV11-2	TRBJ2-3	-	CASSLRLEDTQYF	TGTGCCAGCAGCCTACGACTAGAGGATACGCAGTATTTT
many	TRBV20-1	TRBJ2-3	-	CSARDVRSTDTQYF	TGCAGTGCTAGAGATGTCCGGAGCACAGATACGCAGTATTTT
few	TRBV2	TRBJ1-4	TRBD1	CASMRDRGSTNEKLFF	TGTGCCAGCATGCGAGACAGGGGATCAACTAATGAAAAACTGTTTTTT
many	TRBV12-3/TRBV12-4	TRBJ1-3	-	CASSSWEEFSGNTIYF	TGTGCCAGCAGTTCCTGGGAGGAGTTCTCTGGAAACACCATATATTTT
few	TRBV30	TRBJ2-2	-	CAWSVRSGTELFF	TGTGCCTGGAGTGTACGGTCGGGGACGGAGCTGTTTTTT
-	TRBV6-2/TRBV6-3	TRBJ2-1	TRBD2	CASSGPSGRADTGWFF	TGTGCCAGCAGTGGCCCTAGCGGGAGGGCCGACACCGGCTGGTTCTTC
few	TRBV6-8	TRBJ1-2	-	CASRDGGDPNYGYTF	TGTGCCAGCAGGGATGGGGGGGACCCTAACTATGGCTACACCTTC
many	TRBV20-1	TRBJ2-7	TRBD2	CSARVGGRADEQYF	TGCAGTGCTAGAGTCGGCGGGAGGGCCGACGAGCAGTACTTC
few	TRBV12-3/TRBV12-4	TRBJ1-4	-	CASSFGGRRNEKLFF	TGTGCCAGCAGTTTTGGTGGACGGAGGAATGAAAAACTGTTTTTT
-	TRBV5-1	TRBJ2-3	-	CASRVGEGITDTQYF	TGCGCCAGCAGGGTCGGGGAAGGCATCACAGATACGCAGTATTTT
-	TRBV25-1	TRBJ2-3	-	CASGTTIDTQYF	TGTGCCAGCGGGACAACCATAGATACGCAGTATTTT
many	TRBV18	TRBJ1-2	-	CASSPRRGDYGYTF	TGTGCCAGCTCACCGAGGAGGGGCGACTATGGCTACACCTTC
few	TRBV11-2	TRBJ2-7	-	CASSLALDQSAYEQYF	TGTGCCAGCAGCTTAGCCCTGGACCAGAGTGCCTACGAGCAGTACTTC
few	TRBV30	TRBJ1-1	-	CAWSPDRVTEAFF	TGTGCCTGGTCTCCCGATCGGGTCACTGAAGCTTTCTTT
many	TRBV20-1	TRBJ2-1	-	CSASPTGRGDEQFF	TGCAGTGCTAGCCCGACAGGGAGGGGTGATGAGCAGTTCTTC
many	TRBV28	TRBJ2-3	TRBD2	CASISFLSGSGTDTQYF	TGTGCCAGCATCTCGTTCCTTAGCGGGAGTGGTACAGATACGCAGTATTTT
-	TRBV28	TRBJ1-6	TRBD1	CASSSPGQGTPWGTYNSPLHF	TGTGCCAGCAGTTCTCCGGGACAGGGGACACCCTGGGGAACCTATAATTCACCCCTCCACTTT
-	TRBV7-9	TRBJ2-3	TRBD2	CASSYERDADTQYF	TGTGCCAGCAGCTACGAGCGGGACGCAGATACGCAGTATTTT